This T cell receptor beta chain derives from a study of blood T cell repertoires in COVID-19. Study details: Donors in the United States, Italy and Spain gave samples during acute or convalescent COVID-19. The cDNA or gDNA used as material had been derived from T cells, B-cell-depleted T cells, or PBMCs.

Germline V gives CDR1 MNHEY, CDR2 SVGAGI. The CDR3 spans 16 residues. J gave up 0 bases and V 4 bases, and 4 bases lay outside the gene matches. Original handling: Reference gene primers were amplified, and this amplification served to estimate nucleated cell counts. Assay used: immunoSEQ multiplex PCR; TCRdb lists only in-frame clones, some missing. For V, J and clone size, that table is used; D and trimming come from the DNA. The profile shows around 20,000 clones, around nine tenths of them singletons. The sample was peripheral blood. This receptor was identified in a man aged 40-55 years with active COVID-19. The chain is built from TRBV6-5 and TRBJ2-2; 8 nucleotides match TRBD1. This CDR3 is CASSFSGGANTGELFF. The CDR3 DNA is TGTGCCAGCAGTTTTTCAGGGGGCGCGAACACCGGGGAGCTGTTTTTT.